The entry that follows covers one T cell receptor beta chain sequence. What this receptor recognizes is not known. The junction and the germline gene differ at one end; a read error may be behind it. These data come from a study of blood T cells in healthy people across ages (dated by TCRdb to the mid-2010s). With respect to the entire study: In model experiments, template switching captured roughly one uniquely barcoded TCR beta cDNA molecule for every two T cells. Age-related changes in TCR beta repertoire diversity were measured in the study by deep sequencing normalized with unique cDNA molecular identifiers. Two additional independent replicas of 1 million unique cDNA reads from the same blood draw were analyzed for two donors (one aged 18 to 30 and one aged 80 or older). Four age groups were formed from the donors: young (average approximately 15 years), middle-aged (just under 40), aged (more than 55) and long-lived (approximately 80).

The protocol used for the library was 5' RACE. For sequencing, an Illumina HiSeq 2500 was employed. A second PCR of roughly 7 to 11 cycles was performed with a sample-barcoded 5' primer and a J-beta primer mix. A unique molecular identifier was introduced onto each TCR beta cDNA molecule by a template-switch 5' adaptor carrying 12 random nucleotides. At least 2.5 million CDR3-containing paired-end reads were obtained from each sample. The Mint cDNA synthesis kit, primed by a TRBC-specific oligonucleotide, was used to synthesize first-strand cDNA from all RNA. All cDNA was treated with uracil-DNA glycosylase and then went through a first 18-cycle PCR with the universal primers M1SS and BC2_uni_R. In the source study's methods: Each sample was normalized by randomly selecting 1 million high-quality reads, each carrying a distinct molecular identifier. Instead of being binned into consensus sequences, reads with shared molecular identifiers were discarded. MiTCR, with a Q25 quality threshold and the strictest error-elimination algorithm, was used for CDR3 identification, clonotype clustering and error correction. A nonparametric unseen species model with Euler transformation was used to estimate a lower bound on total TCR beta diversity. TCRdb reanalyzed the raw reads on its own, using fastp at Q25 for trimming and MiXCR for clone calling, and kept in-frame beta chains. A single entry per CDR3 protein holds the most common genes and DNA from its merged rows. These V and J calls derive from TCRdb rather than the authors' analysis. For this sample there are just under 550,000 distinct CDR3 sequences; 24% appear just once. Of the sample, approximately 8.7% falls within the top ten clones.

Overall study outcomes, separate from this receptor: Because donor CMV infection status was unknown, age-related changes in expanded clonotypes were potentially confounded. Observed TCR beta diversity correlated strongly with the percentage of naive T cells measured by flow cytometry. Observed TCR beta diversity per million T cells fell roughly linearly with age, and a significant reduction was already apparent by age about 38. Compared with the aged group, more naive CD4+ T cells, fewer expanded clones and increased TCR diversity were shown by the long-lived group, suggesting age selection. Estimates of total diversity based on one million sequenced T cells were regarded as lower bounds and as underestimates. Because profiling used bulk unsorted PBMCs, naive and antigen-experienced compartments could not be compared conclusively.

The donors were roughly 40 Caucasian individuals from Russia, aged 6 to 90 years, who were systemically healthy. Roughly 10 milliliters of peripheral blood were collected from each donor into EDTA-treated Vacutainer tubes. PBMCs were isolated by Ficoll-Paque density-gradient centrifugation, with at least 6 million obtained per sample. Total RNA, at least 6 micrograms per sample, was extracted from PBMCs with Trizol reagent. Naive CD45RAhigh/CD27high T cell percentages were measured by flow cytometry on a PBMC aliquot from every donor. This sample was shared with a second study, whose subject was T cells of mothers and their children. The second paper states: Donors were nine systemically healthy Caucasian individuals: three mothers and their six children. cDNA synthesis consumed the entire amount of extracted RNA, loaded at approximately 1.6 ug RNA in each 15 ul reaction. Sample barcodes and 2-4 random nucleotides were added via the M1S primer in the second PCR. More than 9 million TCR beta CDR3 reads were obtained from each mother, and about 3 million reads were obtained from each child. In both related and unrelated pairs, thymic selection shapes the output of TCR recombination in a similar way, with inherited differences having only a minor effect. Related mother-child pairs always showed normalized repertoire overlap that was slightly higher than in unrelated mother-child pairs, though the difference was never significant. With a sensitivity of approximately 100 clones per million clonotypes, no persistent microchimeric T cell clones were detected. In the study, deep NGS was used to compare the TCR beta repertoires of mothers and children, and features distinguishing related mother-child pairs from unrelated individuals were sought. On average, the children were about 12 +/- 4 years old, while the mothers were approximately 40 +/- 4 years old. After adapter ligation with NEBNext reagents, the libraries were sequenced on Illumina HiSeq 2000 with 100+100 nt paired-end reads. To prevent cross-contamination, the mother and child libraries were prepared a month apart and were sequenced in separate runs. Each donor had between about 450,000 and 2,300,000 distinct TCR beta clonotypes identified. Naive TCR beta clonotypes were estimated from low-frequency clonotypes matched to each donor's FACS-determined naive share, without sorting.

The sequence was collected from a boy aged 10-17 years in good health. Material for sequencing was blood.

The sequence in DNA is TGCAGTGCCGTGACTACCACAGATACGCATTATTTT. It translates as CSAVTTTDTHYF. This chain joins TRBV20-1 to TRBJ2-3; 5 matching bases give a weak D call of TRBD2. In the germline V gene (reference sequence), CDR1 corresponds to DFQATT and CDR2 to SNEGSKA. The CDR3, from cysteine to phenylalanine, totals 12 residues. Left in the record is the CDR3 DNA by itself, 36 bases read in frame from the first base.